The rows below give T cell receptor beta chains drawn from one sample of a study of metastatic and nonmetastatic thyroid tumors. TCRdb ran MiXCR on the PCR reads. The sample includes tens of thousands of clones, about a fifth seen only once; the top ten take roughly a sixth. The specimen was blood. The source of these receptors is a female donor with papillary thyroid cancer or a benign thyroid nodule (not recorded which). Some clones in this sample may be carry-over from other donors' samples. Each CDR3 is given with its conserved first and last residue. A D gene is named only where the DNA matches it firmly. For some rows the clone size is stated as once, few or many, or as a class when expanded; others skip it.

cdr3_nt: TGTGCCAGCACCCTGCGACGACTAGCGGGATTAAATGAGCAGTTCTTC
cdr3_aa: CASTLRRLAGLNEQFF
j_call: TRBJ2-1
cdr3_length: 16
d_call: TRBD2
v_call: TRBV6-1
clone_size: many

cdr3_nt: TGTGCCAACAGCTCAACCCCGCCAGACAGAGGGGCGGAAAAACTGTTTTTT
cdr3_aa: CANSSTPPDRGAEKLFF
j_call: TRBJ1-4
cdr3_length: 17
d_call: NA
v_call: TRBV28
clone_size: few

cdr3_nt: TGCGCCAGCAGCCAAGAAGACGGGACAGGGGTCTACAATGAGCAGTTCTTC
cdr3_aa: CASSQEDGTGVYNEQFF
j_call: TRBJ2-1
cdr3_length: 17
d_call: TRBD1
v_call: TRBV4-1
clone_size: NA

cdr3_nt: TGTGCCAGCAGCTTAGTAGATGTAGGGACTAGCGGGAGATGGGCAGATACGCAGTATTTT
cdr3_aa: CASSLVDVGTSGRWADTQYF
j_call: TRBJ2-3
cdr3_length: 20
d_call: TRBD2
v_call: TRBV7-9
clone_size: few

cdr3_nt: TGTGCCAACAGGGCGAGCGGGAAAAACACTGAAGCTTTCTTT
cdr3_aa: CANRASGKNTEAFF
j_call: TRBJ1-1
cdr3_length: 14
d_call: NA
v_call: TRBV6-1
clone_size: medium-sized

cdr3_nt: TGTGCCAGCAGCTTACTGTCCTCTGGGGCCAACGTCCTGACTTTC
cdr3_aa: CASSLLSSGANVLTF
j_call: TRBJ2-6
cdr3_length: 15
d_call: NA
v_call: TRBV11-3
clone_size: NA

cdr3_nt: TGTGCCAGCAGTGAAGCGGGAGGAGGGTTTGAGGGGCAGTTCTTC
cdr3_aa: CASSEAGGGFEGQFF
j_call: TRBJ2-1
cdr3_length: 15
d_call: NA
v_call: TRBV6-1
clone_size: NA

cdr3_nt: TGTGCCAGCAGCAAATCTAGCGGGAGCTACAATGAGCAGTTCTTC
cdr3_aa: CASSKSSGSYNEQFF
j_call: TRBJ2-1
cdr3_length: 15
d_call: TRBD2
v_call: TRBV6-2/TRBV6-3
clone_size: few

cdr3_nt: TGCGCCAGCAGTTCTAGCGGTTCATATACGCAGTATTTT
cdr3_aa: CASSSSGSYTQYF
j_call: TRBJ2-3
cdr3_length: 13
d_call: TRBD2
v_call: TRBV5-1
clone_size: once

cdr3_nt: TGTGCCAGCAAGGACGGAAATTCACCCCTCCACTTT
cdr3_aa: CASKDGNSPLHF
j_call: TRBJ1-6
cdr3_length: 12
d_call: NA
v_call: TRBV6-1
clone_size: few

cdr3_nt: TGTGCCAGCAGCCCAGGACTACGGATAGAGCAGTACTTC
cdr3_aa: CASSPGLRIEQYF
j_call: TRBJ2-7
cdr3_length: 13
d_call: NA
v_call: TRBV9
clone_size: NA

cdr3_nt: TGTGCCAGTAGTGAGGGAAGGGACAGAGGGACTCAAGCTTTCTTT
cdr3_aa: CASSEGRDRGTQAFF
j_call: TRBJ1-1
cdr3_length: 15
d_call: TRBD1
v_call: TRBV28
clone_size: NA

cdr3_nt: TGTGCCAGCAGTTCCCGGGCGGGAAACTATGGCTACACCTTC
cdr3_aa: CASSSRAGNYGYTF
j_call: TRBJ1-2
cdr3_length: 14
d_call: NA
v_call: TRBV12-3/TRBV12-4
clone_size: medium-sized

cdr3_nt: TGTGCCAGCAGCTTGCACGAGGGTGCAAACTATGGCTACACCTTC
cdr3_aa: CASSLHEGANYGYTF
j_call: TRBJ1-2
cdr3_length: 15
d_call: NA
v_call: TRBV5-4
clone_size: many

cdr3_nt: TGTGCCAGCAGCTTGGATGTGGGCCAGGAGGAGGGCTACACCTTC
cdr3_aa: CASSLDVGQEEGYTF
j_call: TRBJ1-2
cdr3_length: 15
d_call: NA
v_call: TRBV5-6
clone_size: many

cdr3_nt: TGTGCCAGCAGCGTAGGAGCGGGAAATTCACCCCTCCACTTT
cdr3_aa: CASSVGAGNSPLHF
j_call: TRBJ1-6
cdr3_length: 14
d_call: NA
v_call: TRBV9
clone_size: many

cdr3_nt: TGTGCCAGCAGCCAAGGGGAGGGCGTCTATGGCTACACCTTC
cdr3_aa: CASSQGEGVYGYTF
j_call: TRBJ1-2
cdr3_length: 14
d_call: NA
v_call: TRBV7-9
clone_size: once

cdr3_nt: TGTGCCAGCGCCTTGGGAGCGGCAACTTCCTACGAGCAGTACTTC
cdr3_aa: CASALGAATSYEQYF
j_call: TRBJ2-7
cdr3_length: 15
d_call: NA
v_call: TRBV7-2
clone_size: many

cdr3_nt: TGTGCCAGCGGACAGGACCAAGAGACCCAGTACTTC
cdr3_aa: CASGQDQETQYF
j_call: TRBJ2-5
cdr3_length: 12
d_call: TRBD1
v_call: TRBV2
clone_size: many

cdr3_nt: TGTGCCAGCAGTCAAGGGGGACTAGCGGGTACCTACAATGAGCAGTTCTTC
cdr3_aa: CASSQGGLAGTYNEQFF
j_call: TRBJ2-1
cdr3_length: 17
d_call: TRBD2
v_call: TRBV6-1
clone_size: many

cdr3_nt: TGTGCCAGCAGCCACAACCGTGGAAACACCATATATTTT
cdr3_aa: CASSHNRGNTIYF
j_call: TRBJ1-3
cdr3_length: 13
d_call: NA
v_call: TRBV11-2
clone_size: NA

cdr3_nt: TGTGCCAGTAGTATAGCGGGGGTCTCTGGGGCCAACGTCCTGACTTTC
cdr3_aa: CASSIAGVSGANVLTF
j_call: TRBJ2-6
cdr3_length: 16
d_call: NA
v_call: TRBV19
clone_size: many

cdr3_nt: TGTGCCAGCAGCTTGTCTCCAGGTTACACTGAAGCTTTCTTT
cdr3_aa: CASSLSPGYTEAFF
j_call: TRBJ1-1
cdr3_length: 14
d_call: NA
v_call: TRBV7-9
clone_size: many

cdr3_nt: TGTGCCAGCAGCTTCGGGAGGGTATACGAGCAGTACTTC
cdr3_aa: CASSFGRVYEQYF
j_call: TRBJ2-7
cdr3_length: 13
d_call: TRBD2
v_call: TRBV7-2
clone_size: NA

cdr3_nt: TGTGCCAGCAGTTACCAAAACAATCAGCCCCAGCATTTT
cdr3_aa: CASSYQNNQPQHF
j_call: TRBJ1-5
cdr3_length: 13
d_call: NA
v_call: TRBV6-5
clone_size: NA

cdr3_nt: TGTGCCAGCAGCTTAGTTTCAGGGCACGAGCAGTACTTC
cdr3_aa: CASSLVSGHEQYF
j_call: TRBJ2-7
cdr3_length: 13
d_call: NA
v_call: TRBV7-8
clone_size: many

cdr3_nt: TGTGCCTGGGACCTTGGGAGGAACACTGAAGCTTTCTTT
cdr3_aa: CAWDLGRNTEAFF
j_call: TRBJ1-1
cdr3_length: 13
d_call: NA
v_call: TRBV30
clone_size: many

cdr3_nt: TGTGCCAGCAGTTGGGGTTCGGGAATAGGCTACGAGCAGTACTTC
cdr3_aa: CASSWGSGIGYEQYF
j_call: TRBJ2-7
cdr3_length: 15
d_call: NA
v_call: TRBV12-3/TRBV12-4
clone_size: few

cdr3_nt: TGTGCCAGCAGCTTGACAGGGGGCAGAGGAAACACCATATATTTT
cdr3_aa: CASSLTGGRGNTIYF
j_call: TRBJ1-3
cdr3_length: 15
d_call: TRBD1
v_call: TRBV7-9
clone_size: NA

cdr3_nt: TGTGCCAGCAACGGAGGGACTTCACGGAATCAGCCCCAGCATTTT
cdr3_aa: CASNGGTSRNQPQHF
j_call: TRBJ1-5
cdr3_length: 15
d_call: NA
v_call: TRBV2
clone_size: many

cdr3_nt: TGTGCCAGCAGCCTCCGACGGACTAGCGGGATGGAAAACGAGCAGTACTTC
cdr3_aa: CASSLRRTSGMENEQYF
j_call: TRBJ2-7
cdr3_length: 17
d_call: TRBD2
v_call: TRBV14
clone_size: many

cdr3_nt: TGTGCCAGCAGTTACGGTTCAGGGAAAGGTCAGCCCCAGCATTTT
cdr3_aa: CASSYGSGKGQPQHF
j_call: TRBJ1-5
cdr3_length: 15
d_call: NA
v_call: TRBV6-5
clone_size: NA

cdr3_nt: TGTGCCAGAAGCGACAGCCGAGGGGAGAAAGCTTTCTTT
cdr3_aa: CARSDSRGEKAFF
j_call: TRBJ1-1
cdr3_length: 13
d_call: NA
v_call: TRBV2
clone_size: many

cdr3_nt: TGTGCCAGCAGCACCGGACTAGCTGGTCTCCGGACCAATGAGCAGTTCTTC
cdr3_aa: CASSTGLAGLRTNEQFF
j_call: TRBJ2-1
cdr3_length: 17
d_call: TRBD2
v_call: TRBV27
clone_size: few

cdr3_nt: TGTGCCAGCAGTCCCTCAGCGGGAGGGTACAATGAGCAGTTCTTC
cdr3_aa: CASSPSAGGYNEQFF
j_call: TRBJ2-1
cdr3_length: 15
d_call: TRBD2
v_call: TRBV6-2/TRBV6-3
clone_size: NA

cdr3_nt: TGTGCCAGCTCACCAAGGGGAACTAATGAAAAACTGTTTTTT
cdr3_aa: CASSPRGTNEKLFF
j_call: TRBJ1-4
cdr3_length: 14
d_call: NA
v_call: TRBV18
clone_size: NA

cdr3_nt: TGTGCCAGTAGTATTGGGGGGGGAGAGACCCAGTACTTC
cdr3_aa: CASSIGGGETQYF
j_call: TRBJ2-5
cdr3_length: 13
d_call: TRBD2
v_call: TRBV19
clone_size: NA

cdr3_nt: TGTGCCAGCAGCGTACCTAGCGGGAGGGACAATGAGCAGTTCTTC
cdr3_aa: CASSVPSGRDNEQFF
j_call: TRBJ2-1
cdr3_length: 15
d_call: TRBD2
v_call: TRBV9
clone_size: many

cdr3_nt: TGTGCCTGGAGTGACGCACAGGGATACTACGAGCAGTACTTC
cdr3_aa: CAWSDAQGYYEQYF
j_call: TRBJ2-7
cdr3_length: 14
d_call: NA
v_call: TRBV30
clone_size: many

cdr3_nt: TGCGCCAGCAGCTTGTTGGCAGGGGGTGAGACCCAGTACTTC
cdr3_aa: CASSLLAGGETQYF
j_call: TRBJ2-5
cdr3_length: 14
d_call: TRBD1
v_call: TRBV5-1
clone_size: NA

cdr3_nt: TGTGCCAGCAGCCGGACTAGCGGGAGGATGGGCGAGCAGTACTTC
cdr3_aa: CASSRTSGRMGEQYF
j_call: TRBJ2-7
cdr3_length: 15
d_call: TRBD2
v_call: TRBV14
clone_size: NA

cdr3_nt: TGTGCCAGCAGTGGAAACGGCTTAGTCTATAGCAATCAGCCCCAGCATTTT
cdr3_aa: CASSGNGLVYSNQPQHF
j_call: TRBJ1-5
cdr3_length: 17
d_call: NA
v_call: TRBV2
clone_size: many

cdr3_nt: TGTGCCAGCAGCCCGCATGTAAAGCCGGGACCATACGAGCAGTACTTC
cdr3_aa: CASSPHVKPGPYEQYF
j_call: TRBJ2-7
cdr3_length: 16
d_call: NA
v_call: TRBV9
clone_size: NA

cdr3_nt: TGCGCCAGCAGCTCCTCAGGCTACGAGCAGTACTTC
cdr3_aa: CASSSSGYEQYF
j_call: TRBJ2-7
cdr3_length: 12
d_call: NA
v_call: TRBV5-1
clone_size: many

cdr3_nt: TGTGCCATCAGTGAGGGCAGGGCAGGGGTGAACGAGCAGTACTTC
cdr3_aa: CAISEGRAGVNEQYF
j_call: TRBJ2-7
cdr3_length: 15
d_call: NA
v_call: TRBV10-3
clone_size: NA

cdr3_nt: TGTGCCAGTAGTTTTCGCCGGGACAGGGGCAATGAGCAGTTCTTC
cdr3_aa: CASSFRRDRGNEQFF
j_call: TRBJ2-1
cdr3_length: 15
d_call: TRBD1
v_call: TRBV19
clone_size: NA

cdr3_nt: TGTGCCAGCTCACTTGATATGAGCAATCAGCCCCAGCATTTT
cdr3_aa: CASSLDMSNQPQHF
j_call: TRBJ1-5
cdr3_length: 14
d_call: NA
v_call: TRBV18
clone_size: many